Below, 28 T cell receptor beta chains from the same sample are listed, as sequenced in a study of tumor and adjacent non-tumor tissue in lung cancer. The library came from three nested PCR rounds adapted from ARM-PCR protocols. TCRdb recomputed calls from the multiplex PCR reads with MiXCR, one row per CDR3 protein. The sample contains over 100,000 distinct CDR3 sequences, more than 70% of which appear only once. RNA was extracted from bulk tissue without any cell sorting. Sample: lung tumor tissue. The source of these receptors is a woman in her sixties or seventies with non-small cell lung cancer.

As for this clonotype: One end of the junction fails to match germline, which may point to a read error. The V call is TRBV6-5, the J call TRBJ2-7; the match to TRBD2 covers 7 bases. The CDR3 loop spans 14 amino acids. Germline loops: CDR1 MNHEY, CDR2 SVGAGI. The CDR3: CASRPRRGTYEQYF. As DNA, the CDR3 is TGTGCCAGCAGACCCAGGCGGGGGACCTACGAACAGTACTTC.

This clonotype has just one count. A much larger clone lies one base from this, so it may be a read error. This sequence joins TRBV29-1 and TRBJ2-1, with D unclear. CDR1 is SQVTM, CDR2 ANQGSEA, per germline. Trimming removed 6 bases from V and 2 bases from J, with 14 bases in between. There are 14 residues in the CDR3. CDR3 bases: TGCAGCGTCGAGCCCGCTTTTACCTACAATGAGCAGTTCTTC. This gives the protein CSVEPAFTYNEQFF.

As to this clonotype: It may be a read error: a sequence one base away is much more abundant. V gene TRBV7-2 combines with J gene TRBJ2-3; tentatively, D is TRBD2 (6 bases). Per germline, CDR1 SGHTA and CDR2 FQGNSA. Trimming took off 0 bases at V and 6 bases at J, with 19 bases between the two ends. The CDR3 covers 17 residues. CDR3: CASSLALASEKGDTQYF. As DNA, the CDR3 is TGTGCCAGCAGCTTAGCTTTGGCTAGCGAGAAAGGGGATACGCAGTATTTT.

The chain recombines TRBV6-6 with TRBJ1-6, with no clear D. Deletions cut 4 bases from V and 18 bases from J, with 31 bases between. Germline-derived CDR1 and CDR2 are MNHNY and SVGAGI (reference sequence). The CDR3 covers 17 residues. CDR3 region: CASSFDEESSYNSLPHF. The CDR3 region has the DNA TGTGCCAGCAGTTTTGATGAGGAGAGCTCCTATAATTCACTCCCCCACTTT.

This clonotype was seen at least ten times. This sequence joins TRBV6-5 and TRBJ1-5; tentatively, D is TRBD1 (6 bases). V lost 6 bases, J lost 5 bases, and 14 bases lay in between. The germline CDR1 and CDR2 sequences are MNHEY and SVGAGI. This CDR3 is built from 14 residues. The CDR3 region has the DNA TGTGCCAGCAGGCGCACAGGGAACGATCAGCCCCAGCATTTT. It is translated as CASRRTGNDQPQHF.

This clonotype was detected only a few times. The chain carries TRBV6-6 and TRBJ1-6; D might be TRBD1 (5 bases). Per the germline V gene, CDR1 is MNHNY and CDR2 is SVGAGI (reference sequence). V dropped 2 bases and J dropped 12 bases, with 14 bases sitting between them. CDR3 length equals 14 residues. This chain's CDR3 is CASSYLGTDRPLHF. The DNA of the CDR3 is TGTGCCAGCAGTTACCTTGGGACGGACCGACCCCTCCACTTT.

This clonotype has more than one count but fewer than ten. One base away lies a much larger clone, so this may be a sequencing read error. The chain uses TRBV20-1 and TRBJ1-1; D remains unclear. The CDR3 is made up of 14 amino acids. Germline values: CDR1 DFQATT, CDR2 SNEGSKA (reference sequence). The CDR3 sequence: CSAPIFGRDTGAFF. The CDR3 region has the DNA TGCAGTGCCCCTATCTTCGGGAGAGACACTGGAGCTTTCTTT.

Remarks on this clonotype: The junction departs from germline at one end; a sequencing error may be responsible. The CDR3 loop is CASRQGQGVTVTQYF. The CDR3 DNA is TGTGCCAGCAGACAGGGACAGGGGGTAACAGTTACGCAGTATTTT. The gene calls are TRBV4-3 and TRBJ2-3; TRBD1 matches 11 bases. Germline loops: CDR1 LGHNA, CDR2 YSLEER. CDR3 size: 15 residues.

With respect to this clonotype: A read error may account for a junction end that differs from germline. The chain joins TRBV6-5 to TRBJ2-7; D not resolved. The V gene's germline CDR1 is MNHEY and CDR2 SVGAGI. The CDR3 contains 15 residues. CDR3 protein: CASSYLNPRNYEQYF. CDR3 sequence (DNA): TGTGCTAGCAGTTACTTGAACCCAAGAAACTACGAGCAGTACTTC.

Notes on this clonotype: A clone one base away is much larger, so this may be a read error. The rearrangement uses TRBV10-3 and TRBJ2-3, with a possible D match to TRBD2 (5 bases). The CDR3 contains 15 residues. Trimming cost V 7 bases and J 7 bases, with 21 bases left between them. Germline CDR1 is ENHRY and CDR2 is SYGVKD. The CDR3 DNA reads as TGTGCCATCACAGCGCGGGTATCCCCCCCAAATACGCAGTATTTT. Translated, it gives CAITARVSPPNTQYF.

The chain carries TRBV29-1 and TRBJ1-2, with D perhaps matching TRBD1 (5 bases). Deletions cut 6 bases from V and 1 base from J, with 15 bases between. The CDR3 extends over 14 amino acids. The germline V gene encodes CDR1 SQVTM and CDR2 ANQGSEA. CDR3 residues: CSVQFDRLNYGYTF. DNA for the CDR3: TGCAGCGTCCAATTCGACAGACTTAACTATGGCTACACCTTC.

The chain is built from TRBV6-5 and TRBJ2-7, with 8 bases aligning to TRBD1. J was trimmed by 3 bases and V by 4 bases; bases with no gene match: 5. Germline lookup yields CDR1 MNHEY and CDR2 SVGAGI. The CDR3 spans 14 residues. CDR3 nucleotide sequence: TGTGCCAGCAGTTCCGGTACAGGGGGCTACGAGCAGTACTTC. The encoded protein is CASSSGTGGYEQYF.

The chain links TRBV27 to TRBJ2-1; TRBD2 might be the D (5 bases). Trimming removed 5 bases at V and 12 bases at J, with 17 bases between. In germline, CDR1 is MNHEY, CDR2 SMNVEV (reference sequence). The CDR3 totals 13 residues. CDR3 protein: CASSPPTGRGQFF. Written as DNA, the CDR3 is TGTGCCAGCAGTCCCCCGACGGGCCGGGGGCAGTTCTTC.

With respect to this clonotype: The DNA is left out, because the CDR3 cannot be placed on it with certainty; the CDR3 is given as TCRdb lists it. V and J are TRBV5-6 and TRBJ1-2; the D segment call TRBD1 is taken from the table without a DNA check. The CDR3 numbers 15 amino acids, ends counted. Looked up from germline, CDR1 is SGHDT and CDR2 is YYEEEE. CDR3 residues: CASSPRTGGWYGCTF.

The chain is built from TRBV29-1 and TRBJ2-7; the D gene is possibly TRBD2 (7 bases). The CDR3 is made up of 19 amino acids. CDR1 is SQVTM, CDR2 ANQGSEA, per germline. Trimming cost V 8 bases and J 3 bases, with 35 bases left between them. The CDR3 bases are TGCAGCCATTTATCCTCATCCTCCCCGGAACGGGGGGCCTTCTACGAGCAGTACTTC. Its translation: CSHLSSSSPERGAFYEQYF.

This clonotype was observed a handful of times. The rearrangement links TRBV11-2 to TRBJ1-1, with 9 bases lining up with TRBD1. Germline loops: CDR1 SGHAT, CDR2 FQNNGV. The CDR3 has 12 amino acids. V lost 5 bases, J lost 10 bases, and 5 bases stayed unmatched. The CDR3 DNA follows: TGTGCCAGCAGCCTAGGGACAGGGATAGCTTTCTTT. Its translation: CASSLGTGIAFF.

Turning to this clonotype: The junction and the germline gene differ at one end; a read error may be behind it. The gene calls are TRBV11-3 and TRBJ1-1; D is uncertain. Germline V gene data show CDR1 as SGHNT and CDR2 as YENEEA. CDR3 length: 15 residues. This CDR3 reads CDSSSTWTVNTEAFF. In DNA form, the CDR3 reads TGTGACAGCAGCTCAACTTGGACGGTAAACACTGAAGCTTTCTTT.

Turning to this clonotype: Lacking the conserved final phenylalanine or tryptophan, this CDR3 likely reflects a read error. This sequence joins TRBV4-3 and TRBJ2-2, with TRBD1 as a possible D gene (6 bases). The CDR3 has 17 residues. CDR1 and CDR2 from the germline V gene are LGHNA and YSLEER. DNA of the CDR3: TGCGCGAGCAGCCAAGGCTCAGAGGGACAGAACACCGGGGAGCTGTTTTAT. Translating gives CASSQGSEGQNTGELFY.

As regards this clonotype: A much larger clone differs by one base, so this may be a read error. The V gene is TRBV7-8, the J gene TRBJ1-5, with D possibly TRBD1 on 6 matching bases. In germline, CDR1 is SGHVS, CDR2 FQNEAQ. The length of the CDR3 is 16 residues. CDR3 residues: CASSLFTQGGNQPKHF. CDR3 nucleotide sequence: TGTGCCAGCAGCTTATTTACACAGGGAGGGAATCAGCCCAAGCATTTT.

Concerning this clonotype itself: A read error may be the cause here, since a much bigger clone is one base away. The CDR3 bases are TGTGCCAGCAGTGGGCGGGACAGGTCCCAGAATGGCTACACCTTC. This gives the protein CASSGRDRSQNGYTF. This sequence joins TRBV6-1 and TRBJ1-2, with 8 bases identical to TRBD1. The CDR3 has 15 residues. The J segment lost 6 bases and the V segment lost 4 bases, leaving 10 bases of the junction unmatched. Per the germline V gene, CDR1 is MNHNS and CDR2 is SASEGT.

There are a few counts of this clonotype. Being one base from a much bigger clone, this may be a read error. J is TRBJ2-5 and V is TRBV20-1, with 7 positions matching TRBD2. With 3 bases clipped from V and 2 bases from J, the junction kept 6 bases outside the gene matches. The CDR3 consists of 14 residues. Per the germline V gene, CDR1 is DFQATT and CDR2 is SNEGSKA (reference sequence). DNA of the CDR3: TGCAGTGCTAGGGAGGGAGGGGTACAAGAGACCCAGTACTTC. Residues: CSAREGGVQETQYF.

For this clonotype: This may be a read error: a much more frequent sequence differs by one nucleotide. The CDR3 coding sequence is TGTGCCAGCAGTAGGGACGCGGGTTCGTACACTGAAGTTTTCTTT. This codes for CASSRDAGSYTEVFF. This sequence joins TRBV12-3 or TRBV12-4 and TRBJ1-1; D might be TRBD1 (5 bases). The CDR3 spans 15 residues.

The rearrangement links TRBV20-1 to TRBJ2-5; no clear D gene. Germline-derived CDR1 and CDR2 are DFQATT and SNEGSKA (reference sequence). The CDR3 runs 11 residues. Trimming took 6 bases from V and 4 from J, leaving 9 bases between them. DNA for the CDR3: TGCAGTGCCAAAGTAACAGAGACCCAGTACTTC. Its protein product is CSAKVTETQYF.

With respect to this clonotype: The conserved phenylalanine or tryptophan normally closing the CDR3 is absent here, so this likely arose from a read error. This sequence joins TRBV4-1 and TRBJ1-1; tentative D call: TRBD1 (5 bases). Per the germline V gene, CDR1 is MGHRA and CDR2 is YSYEKL. There are 13 residues in the CDR3. V was shortened by 5 bases and J by 6 bases, with 13 bases between the two germline ends. The DNA of the CDR3 is TGCGCCAGCAGCACCTTAATGGGGGCTGAAGCTTTCATT. As protein: CASSTLMGAEAFI.

This clonotype occurred many times. The rearrangement links TRBV6-5 to TRBJ2-6, with unresolved D. The CDR3 consists of 15 residues. Germline V gene lookup returns CDR1 MNHEY and CDR2 SVGAGI. Trimming took off 2 bases at V and 2 bases at J, with 7 bases between the two ends. This CDR3 is CASSYRAPGANVLTF. DNA of the CDR3: TGTGCCAGCAGTTACCGGGCGCCTGGGGCCAACGTCCTGACTTTC.

Of note for this clonotype: One junction end does not reproduce the germline sequence, and a read error may be involved. The V gene is TRBV20-1, the J gene TRBJ2-7, with 8 bases matching TRBD2. CDR3 length equals 14 residues. CDR1 is DFQATT and CDR2 is SNEGSKA in the germline V gene (reference sequence). CDR3 nucleotide sequence: TGTAGTACTACGTGGACTAGCAAATATTACGAGCAGTACTTC. This sequence encodes CSTTWTSKYYEQYF.

Concerning this clonotype: The junction departs from germline at one end; a sequencing error may be responsible. The chain is built from TRBV11-2 and TRBJ2-4, with TRBD2 matching 7 bases. The CDR3 is 15 amino acids. CDR1 and CDR2 from the germline V gene are SGHAT and FQNNGV. DNA of the CDR3: TGTGCCAGTAGCTCCCGAACTAGCGCGAAAAACATTCAGTACTTC. It yields the protein CASSSRTSAKNIQYF.

This clonotype was observed at least ten times. This rearrangement joins TRBV12-3 or TRBV12-4 to TRBJ2-2; D ambiguous. This CDR3 contains 15 residues. V shed 3 bases and J shed 0 bases, with 8 bases lying between them. In DNA, the CDR3 is TGTGCCAGCAGTTTTCGGAGCCCGAACACCGGGGAGCTGTTTTTT. Translation: CASSFRSPNTGELFF.